Listed below are T cell receptor beta chains from one sample, sequenced in a study of T-cell reconstitution after alpha-beta-depleted transplantation in children. One entry per CDR3 protein, called by TCRdb with MiXCR from the PCR reads. The repertoire holds roughly 590,000 distinct CDR3 sequences, with roughly 17% as singletons. Sequenced material: PBMCs from the stem cell graft donor, taken from the stem cell graft. Receptors were obtained from a human donor who donated a stem cell graft to a child with acute myeloid leukemia. Each CDR3 is given with its conserved first and last residue.

v_call | cdr3_aa
TRBV4-1 | CASSQDWGNFGANVLTF
TRBV4-2 | CASSQDSGELFF
TRBV6-2/TRBV6-3 | CATTLFQGAIDEQYF
TRBV5-6 | CASSPMDNEQFF
TRBV5-1 | CASSLYLNSNTEAFF
TRBV6-2/TRBV6-3 | CASSYSKGHEQYF
TRBV5-6 | CASSLGINGETQYF
TRBV18 | CASSPTEGGKAFF
TRBV6-5 | CASSRASGGVTEAFF
TRBV4-1 | CASSPTVMNTEAFF
TRBV6-5 | CASSYKDQEGETQYF
TRBV6-1 | CASREKGPGFTGELFF
TRBV5-1 | CASSSPGQGYGYTF
TRBV5-5 | CASSGVAGYYNEQFF
TRBV20-1 | CSARRPGSAGELFF
TRBV20-1 | CSASGGALGDIQYF
TRBV29-1 | CSVEGRGQGALDTQYF
TRBV20-1 | CSAKAGGNAYEQYF
TRBV27 | CASSTYRGLGYGYTF
TRBV4-3 | CASSHELAGGSLEQYF
TRBV7-2 | CASTRAGGEGDTQYF
TRBV12-3/TRBV12-4 | CASSFLGGTSQETQYF
TRBV7-2 | CASSSTGTEEKLFF
TRBV4-3 | CASSQGLNNEQFF
TRBV7-3 | CASSLTKSHEQFF
TRBV4-2 | CASSPGPGSYGYTF
TRBV12-5 | CASGARDRGRPNGFTF
TRBV15 | CATRHDNTEAFF
TRBV12-3/TRBV12-4 | CASSFSVPYNEQFF
TRBV12-3/TRBV12-4 | CASSSTGVADEQFF
TRBV20-1 | CSASTPNTEAFF
TRBV29-1 | CSVLDRVGKLFF
TRBV7-2 | CASSLQDRENYGYTF
TRBV20-1 | CSARDQGDGGETQYF
TRBV7-8 | CASSHTTGTPSF
TRBV5-1 | CASSPQGGGADTQYF
TRBV7-3 | CASSPTVMGIRTEAFF
TRBV7-2 | CASSPNPTVGNTIYF
TRBV6-5 | CASSSDWYQETQYF
TRBV6-5 | CASSYGAGPYNEQFF
TRBV6-5 | CASTFSGSNQPQHF
TRBV7-2 | CASSRLTPAVGEKLFF
TRBV30 | CAWSVSGGKTEAFF
TRBV7-9 | CASSLGYSNEQFF
TRBV20-1 | CSARGPNRAEQYF
TRBV7-9 | CASSLARDRETQYF
TRBV12-2 | CASRLAIVRKMKLHYGYTF
TRBV6-5 | CASSYGGSGGLQETQYF
TRBV7-3 | CASSHGGFSSGANVLTF
TRBV5-1 | CASRKRGASTDTQYF
TRBV24-1 | CATSDEGDYGYTF
TRBV20-1 | CSARDITSGANVLTF